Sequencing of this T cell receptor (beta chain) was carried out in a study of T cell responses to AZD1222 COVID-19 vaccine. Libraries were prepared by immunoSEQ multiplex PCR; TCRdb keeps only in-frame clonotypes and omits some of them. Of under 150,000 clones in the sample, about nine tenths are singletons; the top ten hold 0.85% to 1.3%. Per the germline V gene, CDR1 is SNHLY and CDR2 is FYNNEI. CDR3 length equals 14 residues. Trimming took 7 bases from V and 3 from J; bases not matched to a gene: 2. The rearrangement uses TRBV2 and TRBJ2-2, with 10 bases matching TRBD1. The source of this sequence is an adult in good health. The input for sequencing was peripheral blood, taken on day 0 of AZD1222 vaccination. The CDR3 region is CASIGTGDTGELFF. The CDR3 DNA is TGTGCCAGCATTGGGACAGGGGACACCGGGGAGCTGTTTTTT.